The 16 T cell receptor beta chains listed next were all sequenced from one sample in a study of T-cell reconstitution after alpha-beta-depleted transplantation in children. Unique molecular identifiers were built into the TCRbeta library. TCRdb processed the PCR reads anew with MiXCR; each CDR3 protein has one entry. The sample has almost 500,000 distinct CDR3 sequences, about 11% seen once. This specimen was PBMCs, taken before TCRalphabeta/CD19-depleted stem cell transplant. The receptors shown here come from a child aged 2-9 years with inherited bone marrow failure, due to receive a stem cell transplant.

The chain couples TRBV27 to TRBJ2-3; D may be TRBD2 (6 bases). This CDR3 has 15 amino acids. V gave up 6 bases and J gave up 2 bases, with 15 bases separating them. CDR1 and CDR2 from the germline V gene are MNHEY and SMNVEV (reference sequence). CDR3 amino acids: CASRGRGPSTDTQYF. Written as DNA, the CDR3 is TGTGCCAGCAGGGGGCGGGGCCCCTCCACAGATACGCAGTATTTT.

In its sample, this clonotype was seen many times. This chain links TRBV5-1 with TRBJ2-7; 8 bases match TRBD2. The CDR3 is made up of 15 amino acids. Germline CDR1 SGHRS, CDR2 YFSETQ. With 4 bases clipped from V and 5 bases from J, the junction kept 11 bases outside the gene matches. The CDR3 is CASSIVPGLVNEQYF. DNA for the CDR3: TGCGCCAGCAGCATCGTACCGGGACTAGTAAACGAGCAGTACTTC.

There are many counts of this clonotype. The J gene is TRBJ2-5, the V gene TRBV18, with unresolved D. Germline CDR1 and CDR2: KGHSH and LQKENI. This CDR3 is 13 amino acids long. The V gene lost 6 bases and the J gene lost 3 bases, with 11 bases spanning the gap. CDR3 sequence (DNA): TGTGCCAGCTCCCCCGACGGAGAAGAGACCCAGTACTTC. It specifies CASSPDGEETQYF.

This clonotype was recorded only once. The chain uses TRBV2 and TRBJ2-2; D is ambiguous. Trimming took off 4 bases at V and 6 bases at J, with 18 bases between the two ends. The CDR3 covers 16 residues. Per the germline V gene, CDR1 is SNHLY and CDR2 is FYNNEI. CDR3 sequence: CASSGLVGQWAGELFF. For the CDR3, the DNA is TGTGCCAGCAGTGGGCTGGTCGGGCAATGGGCCGGGGAGCTGTTTTTT.

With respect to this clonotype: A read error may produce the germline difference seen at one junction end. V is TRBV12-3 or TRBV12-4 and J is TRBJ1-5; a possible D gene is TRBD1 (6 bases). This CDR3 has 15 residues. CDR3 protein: CASSSRQEGNRPQHF. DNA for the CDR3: TGTGCCAGCAGCTCCCGACAGGAGGGCAATCGGCCCCAGCATTTT.

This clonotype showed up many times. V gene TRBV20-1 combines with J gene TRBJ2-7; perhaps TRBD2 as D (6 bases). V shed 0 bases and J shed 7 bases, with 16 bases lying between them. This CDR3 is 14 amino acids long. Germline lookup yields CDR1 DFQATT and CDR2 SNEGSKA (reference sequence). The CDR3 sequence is CSARDRALAEEQYF. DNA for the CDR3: TGCAGTGCTAGAGACAGAGCCTTAGCGGAGGAGCAGTACTTC.

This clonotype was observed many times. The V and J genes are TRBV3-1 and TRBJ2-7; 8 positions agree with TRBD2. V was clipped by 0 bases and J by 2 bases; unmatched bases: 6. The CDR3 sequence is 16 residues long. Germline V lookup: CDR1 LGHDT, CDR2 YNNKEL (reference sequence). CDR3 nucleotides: TGTGCCAGCAGCCAAGAGGTAAGAGCGGGAGCCTACGAGCAGTACTTC. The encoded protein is CASSQEVRAGAYEQYF.

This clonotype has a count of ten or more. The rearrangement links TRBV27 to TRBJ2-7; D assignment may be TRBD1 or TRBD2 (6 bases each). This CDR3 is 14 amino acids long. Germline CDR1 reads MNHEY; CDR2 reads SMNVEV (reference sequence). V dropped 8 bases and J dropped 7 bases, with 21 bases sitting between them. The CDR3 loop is CASAQRGARWEQYF. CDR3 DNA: TGTGCCAGCGCGCAAAGGGGGGCGCGTTGGGAGCAGTACTTC.

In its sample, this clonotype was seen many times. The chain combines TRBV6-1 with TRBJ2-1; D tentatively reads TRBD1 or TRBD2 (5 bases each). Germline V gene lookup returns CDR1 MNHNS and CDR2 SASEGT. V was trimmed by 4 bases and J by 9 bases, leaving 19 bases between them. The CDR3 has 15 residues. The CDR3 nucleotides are TGTGCCAGCAGTGGCCCGGGATCCGGGGCGAGTGAGCAGTTCTTC. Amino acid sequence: CASSGPGSGASEQFF.

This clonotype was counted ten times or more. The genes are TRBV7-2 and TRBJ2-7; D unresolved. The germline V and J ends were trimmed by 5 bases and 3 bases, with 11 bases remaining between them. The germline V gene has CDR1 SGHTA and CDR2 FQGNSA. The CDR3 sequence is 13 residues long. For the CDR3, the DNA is TGTGCCAGCAGCCCAAACTACTACTACGAGCAGTACTTC. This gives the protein CASSPNYYYEQYF.

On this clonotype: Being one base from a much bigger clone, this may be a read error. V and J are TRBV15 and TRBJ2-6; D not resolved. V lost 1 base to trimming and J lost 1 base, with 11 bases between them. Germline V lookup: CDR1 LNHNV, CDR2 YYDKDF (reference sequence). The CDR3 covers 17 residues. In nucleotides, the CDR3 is TGTGCCACCAGCAGAGTCTTCCATACGTCTGGGGCCAACGTCCTGACTTTC. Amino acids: CATSRVFHTSGANVLTF. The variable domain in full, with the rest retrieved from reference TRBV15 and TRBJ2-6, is DAMVIQNPRYQVTQFGKPVTLSCSQTLNHNVMYWYQQKSSQAPKLLFHYYDKDFNNEADTPDNFQSRRPNTSFCFLDIRSPGLGDTAMYLCATSRVFHTSGANVLTFGAGSRLTVL.

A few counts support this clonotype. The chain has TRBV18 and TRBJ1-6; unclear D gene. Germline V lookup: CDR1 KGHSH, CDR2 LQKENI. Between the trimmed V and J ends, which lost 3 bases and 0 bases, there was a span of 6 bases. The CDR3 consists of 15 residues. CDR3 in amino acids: CASSPTSSYNSPLHF. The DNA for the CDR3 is TGTGCCAGCTCACCGACGAGCTCCTATAATTCACCCCTCCACTTT. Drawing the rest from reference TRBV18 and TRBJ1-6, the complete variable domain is NAGVMQNPRHLVRRRGQEARLRCSPMKGHSHVYWYRQLPEEGLKFMVYLQKENIIDESGMPKERFSAEFPKEGPSILRIQQVVRGDSAAYFCASSPTSSYNSPLHFGNGTRLTVT.

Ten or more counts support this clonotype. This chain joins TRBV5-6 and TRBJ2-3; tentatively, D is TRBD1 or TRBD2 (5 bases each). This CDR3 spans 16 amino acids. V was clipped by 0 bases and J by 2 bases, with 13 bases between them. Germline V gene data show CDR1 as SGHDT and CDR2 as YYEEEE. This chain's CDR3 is CASSLAVGPSTDTQYF. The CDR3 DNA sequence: TGTGCCAGCAGCTTGGCGGTGGGACCCTCCACAGATACGCAGTATTTT.

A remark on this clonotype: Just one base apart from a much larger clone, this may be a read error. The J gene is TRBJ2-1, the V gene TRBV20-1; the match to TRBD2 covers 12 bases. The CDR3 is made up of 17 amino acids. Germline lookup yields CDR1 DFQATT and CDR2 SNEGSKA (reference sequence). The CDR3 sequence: CCARVSSGRASYNEQFF. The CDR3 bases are TGCTGTGCTAGAGTATCTAGCGGGAGGGCCTCATACAATGAGCAGTTCTTC.

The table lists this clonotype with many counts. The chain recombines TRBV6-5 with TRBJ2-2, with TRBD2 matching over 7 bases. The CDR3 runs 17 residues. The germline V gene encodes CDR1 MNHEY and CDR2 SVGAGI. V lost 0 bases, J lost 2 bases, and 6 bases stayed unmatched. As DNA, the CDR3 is TGTGCCAGCAGTTACTCCTTAGCGGGTATCAACACCGGGGAGCTGTTTTTT. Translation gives CASSYSLAGINTGELFF.

The CDR3 protein is CASSLGQISGANVLTF. For the CDR3, the DNA is TGTGCCAGCAGTTTAGGACAGATCTCTGGGGCCAACGTCCTGACTTTC. This rearrangement joins TRBV28 to TRBJ2-6, with D possibly being TRBD1 (6 bases). The V and J ends lost 2 bases and 0 bases respectively, with 8 bases between them. This CDR3 has 16 amino acids. The germline V gene has CDR1 MDHEN and CDR2 SYDVKM.